One sample yielded the 19 T cell receptor beta chains listed below, sequenced in a study of somatic mutations in T cells in chronic GVHD. The method was immunoSEQ multiplex PCR; TCRdb's version includes in-frame clones alone and lacks a portion of them. The table lists some 13,000 clones, about 80% of them singletons. The sample was Vbeta20-negative CD4+ T cells from blood. All receptors derive from a male patient in his forties or fifties with chronic graft-versus-host disease. The graft donor may have contributed some T cells.

The chain links TRBV2 to TRBJ2-7; D gene ambiguous. The CDR3 is 14 amino acids. Trimming shortened V by 10 bases and J by 0 bases, and 16 bases separated the two germline ends. Germline CDR1 reads SNHLY; CDR2 reads FYNNEI. The CDR3 protein is CATRAGLSSYEQYF. The CDR3 coding sequence is TGTGCCACCAGAGCAGGCTTAAGCTCCTACGAGCAGTACTTC.

The rearrangement links TRBV9 to TRBJ1-6, with a possible D match to TRBD1 (5 bases). The length of the CDR3 is 15 residues. V gave up 3 bases and J gave up 0 bases, with 7 bases separating them. Germline V CDR1 and CDR2: SGDLS, YYNGEE. In DNA form, the CDR3 reads TGTGCCAGCAGCGACAGGAGCTCCTATAATTCACCCCTCCACTTT. Translated, it gives CASSDRSSYNSPLHF.

This rearrangement joins TRBV6-6 to TRBJ2-1; unclear D gene. The CDR3 spans 12 residues. V was trimmed by 6 bases and J by 2 bases, leaving 5 bases between them. Germline V gene lookup returns CDR1 MNHNY and CDR2 SVGAGI (reference sequence). The CDR3 loop is CASRATYNEQFF. CDR3 coding DNA: TGTGCCAGCAGGGCAACCTACAATGAGCAGTTCTTC.

The V gene is TRBV6-1, the J gene TRBJ1-3; tentative D call: TRBD1 (6 bases). V lost 5 bases and J 4 bases, leaving 15 bases between the germline ends. The CDR3 runs to 15 residues. From germline, CDR1 is MNHNS and CDR2 SASEGT. CDR3 DNA sequence: TGTGCCAGCAGTAAGACAGGACCCTCCGGAAACACCATATATTTT. As protein: CASSKTGPSGNTIYF.

The chain carries TRBV28 and TRBJ2-7; TRBD2 is a possible D gene (5 bases). There are 13 residues in the CDR3. Trimming cost V 8 bases and J 0 bases, with 11 bases left between them. Germline CDR1 and CDR2: MDHEN and SYDVKM. The DNA of the CDR3 is TGTGCCAGCGACGGGATGAGCTCCTACGAGCAGTACTTC. Its translation: CASDGMSSYEQYF.

This clone was counted between two and nine times. The chain uses TRBV18 and TRBJ2-2; tentative D call: TRBD1 (5 bases). Germline CDR1 KGHSH, CDR2 LQKENI. There are 15 residues in the CDR3. V was cut by 2 bases and J by 7 bases, with 14 bases left in between. The CDR3 DNA sequence: TGTGCCAGCTCACCAACCAGGGCAACAGACGGGGAGCTGTTTTTT. Its translation: CASSPTRATDGELFF.

This sequence joins TRBV6-1 and TRBJ1-5; D not resolved. V was shortened by 7 bases and J by 0 bases, with 13 bases between the two germline ends. Per the germline V gene, CDR1 is MNHNS and CDR2 is SASEGT. The CDR3 contains 15 residues. The CDR3 DNA reads as TGTGCCAGCAAACGGGAGTTCTTTAGCAATCAGCCCCAGCATTTT. Translated, it gives CASKREFFSNQPQHF.

The rearrangement links TRBV10-3 to TRBJ2-5; TRBD1 aligns across 7 bases. The CDR3 covers 12 residues. Germline loops: CDR1 ENHRY, CDR2 SYGVKD. V lost 6 bases to trimming and J lost 3 bases; unmatched junction nucleotides: 1. The CDR3 sequence: CAISGTEETQYF. The CDR3 DNA reads TGTGCCATCAGCGGGACAGAAGAGACCCAGTACTTC.

The chain has TRBV5-4 and TRBJ2-2; 8 bases are a match to TRBD1. Per germline, CDR1 SGHNT and CDR2 YYREEE (reference sequence). V trimming: 0 bases; J trimming: 6 bases; junction bases outside the gene matches: 10. This CDR3 has 17 amino acids. The CDR3 DNA follows: TGTGCCAGCAGCTTGGCCCCGCAGGGGGCGCGGGCCGGGGAGCTGTTTTTT. It is translated as CASSLAPQGARAGELFF.

This chain connects TRBV10-3 to TRBJ2-1; 9 positions match TRBD2. This CDR3 has 19 amino acids. The V segment lost 4 bases and the J segment 4 bases; nucleotides outside the gene matches: 17. Germline lookup yields CDR1 ENHRY and CDR2 SYGVKD. The CDR3 here is CAISAAGGTSQVGYNEQFF. The CDR3 bases are TGTGCCATCAGTGCCGCGGGGGGGACTAGTCAGGTTGGGTACAATGAGCAGTTCTTC.

This clone was detected only a few times. The chain recombines TRBV19 with TRBJ1-5, with D possibly being TRBD1 (5 bases). V lost 3 bases and J lost 4, with 7 bases in between. This CDR3 is built from 13 residues. In germline, CDR1 is LNHDA, CDR2 SQIVND (reference sequence). CDR3 DNA: TGTGCCAGTAGTATTGCAGGGAATCAGCCCCAGCATTTT. Its translation: CASSIAGNQPQHF.

The chain combines TRBV10-1 with TRBJ1-1; 7 bases line up with TRBD1. Trimming at V came to 5 bases and at J to 0 bases, leaving 12 bases not matched to a gene. Per the germline V gene, CDR1 is WNHNN and CDR2 is SYGVQD (reference sequence). The CDR3 is made up of 17 amino acids. CDR3 coding DNA: TGCGCCAGCAGTTCCCGACCGACCGGGACAGTGAACACTGAAGCTTTCTTT. Its protein is CASSSRPTGTVNTEAFF.

This clone is labeled medium-sized. The chain employs TRBV2 and TRBJ2-2; 8 bases fit TRBD2. The junction had 8 bases not matched to a gene; V was cut back by 3 bases and J by 2 bases. This CDR3 is built from 17 residues. From germline, CDR1 is SNHLY and CDR2 FYNNEI. The CDR3 loop is CASSEAGGAGNTGELFF. CDR3 nucleotide sequence: TGTGCCAGCAGTGAGGCCGGGGGGGCGGGTAACACCGGGGAGCTGTTTTTT.

The chain uses TRBV7-2 and TRBJ1-4; 8 bases are shared with TRBD1. CDR3 length equals 15 residues. Germline assignment: CDR1 SGHTA and CDR2 FQGNSA. The ends lost 4 bases at V and 4 bases at J; junction bases unmatched: 5. The CDR3 DNA follows: TGTGCCAGCAGCTGGACAGGGAGCGATAATGAAAAACTGTTTTTT. It codes for CASSWTGSDNEKLFF. Supplemented by reference TRBV7-2 and TRBJ1-4, the full variable domain reads GAGVSQSPSNKVTEKGKDVELRCDPISGHTALYWYRQSLGQGLEFLIYFQGNSAPDKSGLPSDRFSAERTGGSVSTLTIQRTQQEDSAVYLCASSWTGSDNEKLFFGSGTQLSVL.

The V call is TRBV4-1, the J call TRBJ1-6, with D perhaps matching TRBD1 (6 bases). Trimming removed 1 base from V and 7 bases from J, with 11 bases in between. CDR3 length: 15 amino acids. Germline V gene data show CDR1 as MGHRA and CDR2 as YSYEKL. The CDR3 region is CASSQGGGLNSPLHF. CDR3 nucleotides: TGCGCCAGCAGCCAAGGGGGGGGGCTGAATTCACCCCTCCACTTT.

This clone was detected only a few times. The chain couples TRBV4-2 to TRBJ2-3; the match to TRBD1 covers 7 bases. V dropped 3 bases and J dropped 3; count of bases not matched to a gene: 9. The CDR3 contains 16 residues. Germline V CDR1 and CDR2: LGHNA, YNFKEQ. The CDR3 nucleotides read TGTGCCAGCAGCCACTTTCGACAGGGAAGAACAGATACGCAGTATTTT. Its translation: CASSHFRQGRTDTQYF.

The count of this clone is one. The gene calls are TRBV7-9 and TRBJ1-1; no definite D call. The CDR3 totals 14 residues. V lost 2 bases and J lost 4, with 11 bases in between. Germline CDR1 is SEHNR and CDR2 is FQNEAQ (reference sequence). CDR3 sequence (DNA): TGTGCCAGCAGCTTATCGCGGGGTATCACTGAAGCTTTCTTT. This gives the protein CASSLSRGITEAFF.

This clone qualifies as medium-sized (0.01 to 0.1%). This chain connects TRBV18 to TRBJ2-7; D is possibly TRBD1 (6 bases). V lost 3 bases, J lost 11 bases, and 11 bases lay in between. The CDR3 covers 11 residues. Germline V gene sequence: CDR1 KGHSH, CDR2 LQKENI. CDR3 loop: CASSPGDKKYF. In nucleotides, the CDR3 is TGTGCCAGCTCACCTGGGGACAAGAAGTACTTC. Using reference TRBV18 and TRBJ2-7 for the parts outside the CDR3, the full variable domain is NAGVMQNPRHLVRRRGQEARLRCSPMKGHSHVYWYRQLPEEGLKFMVYLQKENIIDESGMPKERFSAEFPKEGPSILRIQQVVRGDSAAYFCASSPGDKKYFGPGTRLTVT.

By sample fraction, this clone is medium-sized (0.01 to 0.1%). The V gene is TRBV2, the J gene TRBJ2-6; 8 bases align to TRBD1. Germline loops: CDR1 SNHLY, CDR2 FYNNEI. CDR3 length: 15 amino acids. J lost 2 bases, V lost 5 bases, and 2 bases had no gene match. The CDR3 nucleotides are TGTGCCAGCAGTTCACAGGGGGCTGGGGCCAACGTCCTGACTTTC. Amino acids: CASSSQGAGANVLTF.